Below are 21 T cell receptor beta chains sequenced from a single sample in a study of OX40 agonist ivuxolimab in advanced cancers. Repertoires were generated with immunoSEQ multiplex PCR, while TCRdb's copy carries only in-frame clones and drops some. The data contain roughly 58,000 clones, nearly 95% of them seen just once; the ten biggest clones take up more than 15%. The sequenced sample was CD4+ or CD8+ T cells sorted from blood, obtained in a trial of the OX40 agonist ivuxolimab. These receptor sequences come from an adult with an advanced solid tumor such as melanoma, head and neck, liver or kidney cancer.

This chain connects TRBV5-4 to TRBJ2-2; perhaps TRBD2 as D (6 bases). CDR1 and CDR2 from the germline V gene are SGHNT and YYREEE (reference sequence). V was shortened by 3 bases and J by 4 bases, with 13 bases between the two germline ends. This CDR3 is built from 15 residues. Written as DNA, the CDR3 is TGTGCCAGCAGCTACGTGACTAGTGGCACCGGGGAGCTGTTTTTT. Translation gives CASSYVTSGTGELFF.

The rearrangement joins TRBV2 to TRBJ1-2; TRBD1 aligns across 7 bases. Trimming removed 6 bases from V and 8 bases from J; junction bases left unmatched: 9. Germline V CDR1 and CDR2: SNHLY, FYNNEI. CDR3 length: 13 amino acids. The chain's CDR3 is CASRAQGTAGYTF. CDR3 sequence (DNA): TGTGCCAGCAGAGCCCAAGGGACAGCAGGCTACACCTTC.

The gene calls are TRBV29-1 and TRBJ1-1; D remains unclear. The CDR3 sequence is 11 residues long. V was pared by 5 bases and J by 3 bases, with 7 bases between. Germline V gene sequence: CDR1 SQVTM, CDR2 ANQGSEA. The CDR3 loop reads CSVRLDTEAFF. The CDR3 nucleotides are TGCAGCGTTAGGTTGGACACTGAAGCTTTCTTT.

The V gene is TRBV27, the J gene TRBJ2-2; 7 bases agree with TRBD1. CDR1 MNHEY and CDR2 SMNVEV come from the germline V gene (reference sequence). After removal of 7 bases from V and 0 bases from J, the junction contained 14 bases not matched to a gene. The CDR3 is made up of 18 amino acids. Here the CDR3 DNA reads TGTGCCAGCAAGTGGGGCCCGACAGGGCAAACGAACACCGGGGAGCTGTTTTTT. Its translation: CASKWGPTGQTNTGELFF.

The J gene is TRBJ2-7, the V gene TRBV23-1; possible D gene TRBD1, 5 bases. TRBV23-1 is an ORF; its function is uncertain. This CDR3 spans 15 amino acids. V was trimmed by 4 bases and J by 2 bases, leaving 15 bases between them. CDR3 DNA sequence: TGCGCCAGCAGTCCAGTACGATGCAGGGCCTACGAGCAGTACTTC. As protein: CASSPVRCRAYEQYF.

The chain combines TRBV15 with TRBJ2-5; D uncertain. Germline CDR1 LNHNV, CDR2 YYDKDF (reference sequence). The CDR3 sequence is 12 residues long. With 1 base removed from V and 9 bases from J, the gap between germline ends came to 9 bases. The DNA of the CDR3 is TGTGCCACCAGCAGAGTCGATGGGCCCCAGTACTTC. Translation: CATSRVDGPQYF.

V is TRBV7-9 and J is TRBJ2-3; D is unclear. The ends were cut back, 5 bases at V and 1 base at J, with 10 bases in the middle. The germline gives CDR1 SEHNR, CDR2 FQNEAQ (reference sequence). The CDR3 has 14 residues. CDR3 nucleotide sequence: TGTGCCAGCAGCCGAGAACAAGGCACAGATACGCAGTATTTT. Translation: CASSREQGTDTQYF.

The gene calls are TRBV6-1 and TRBJ1-5; 7 nucleotides align to TRBD1. V dropped 4 bases and J dropped 7; count of bases not matched to a gene: 7. CDR1 is MNHNS and CDR2 is SASEGT in the germline V gene. CDR3 length: 14 amino acids. CDR3 protein: CASSGQGRRQPQHF. The DNA of the CDR3 is TGTGCCAGCAGTGGACAGGGAAGGAGGCAGCCCCAGCATTTT.

The CDR3 nucleotides are TGTGCCATCAGCGGCCGGGGCGTCTCGGTCGACAATGAGCAGTTCTTC. This codes for CAISGRGVSVDNEQFF. The chain joins TRBV5-3 to TRBJ2-1; tentatively, D is TRBD1 or TRBD2 (5 bases each). TRBV5-3 is annotated as an ORF whose role is uncertain. Trimming removed 9 bases at V and 5 bases at J, with 24 bases between. This CDR3 spans 16 amino acids.

The V and J genes are TRBV7-2 and TRBJ2-7; TRBD1 is a possible D gene (6 bases). CDR1 SGHTA and CDR2 FQGNSA come from the germline V gene. CDR3 length: 14 residues. V was shortened by 5 bases and J by 3 bases, with 14 bases between the two germline ends. The chain's CDR3 is CASSLQGLNYEQYF. CDR3 in DNA: TGTGCCAGCAGCCTACAGGGTTTGAACTACGAGCAGTACTTC. The full variable domain, completed using reference TRBV7-2 and TRBJ2-7, is GAGVSQSPSNKVTEKGKDVELRCDPISGHTALYWYRQSLGQGLEFLIYFQGNSAPDKSGLPSDRFSAERTGGSVSTLTIQRTQQEDSAVYLCASSLQGLNYEQYFGPGTRLTVT.

This chain links TRBV4-3 with TRBJ2-1; maybe TRBD1 (5 bases). Per germline, CDR1 LGHNA and CDR2 YSLEER. V lost 0 bases and J lost 12, with 15 bases in between. The CDR3 has 14 amino acids. CDR3 sequence: CASSQDLGALWQFF. In DNA, the CDR3 is TGCGCCAGCAGCCAAGATTTAGGGGCACTCTGGCAGTTCTTC.

The rearrangement links TRBV7-6 to TRBJ2-6; a possible D gene is TRBD2 (6 bases). Trimming left V 1 base short and J 2 bases short, with 24 bases between. Germline CDR1 is SGHVS and CDR2 is FNYEAQ. The CDR3 has 21 amino acids. CDR3 coding DNA: TGTGCCAGCAGCTTAGGGGAGGTATTCGGTAGAGGCCAAGCTGGGGCCAACGTCCTGACTTTC. Its protein is CASSLGEVFGRGQAGANVLTF.

This clone appeared a single time. The chain has TRBV19 and TRBJ2-4; 11 bases map to TRBD2. V lost 3 bases to trimming and J lost 15 bases; unmatched junction nucleotides: 13. The CDR3 covers 15 residues. From germline, CDR1 is LNHDA and CDR2 SQIVND (reference sequence). CDR3 nucleotide sequence: TGTGCCAGTAGTATCGGTACTAGCGGGAGTCGGGGTACGTACTTC. This sequence encodes CASSIGTSGSRGTYF. Using reference TRBV19 and TRBJ2-4 for the parts outside the CDR3, the full variable domain is DGGITQSPKYLFRKEGQNVTLSCEQNLNHDAMYWYRQDPGQGLRLIYYSQIVNDFQKGDIAEGYSVSREKKESFPLTVTSAQKNPTAFYLCASSIGTSGSRGTYFGAGTRLSVL.

V usage is TRBV19 and J usage is TRBJ2-2; 9 bases match TRBD1. The germline CDR1 and CDR2 sequences are LNHDA and SQIVND (reference sequence). V lost 4 bases, J lost 5 bases, and 5 bases stayed unmatched. The CDR3 covers 15 residues. In DNA form, the CDR3 reads TGTGCCAGTAGTACCGGGACAGGGTGGACCGGGGAGCTGTTTTTT. It encodes CASSTGTGWTGELFF.

V usage is TRBV4-3 and J usage is TRBJ2-3, with D unclear. Trimming stripped 0 bases from V and 1 base from J, with 14 bases between. CDR3 length: 17 residues. CDR1 and CDR2 from the germline V gene are LGHNA and YSLEER. The CDR3 nucleotides are TGCGCCAGCAGCCAAGAGGAATGGGTCAGCCGCACAGATACGCAGTATTTT. It encodes CASSQEEWVSRTDTQYF.

This chain links TRBV6-5 with TRBJ2-2, with unresolved D. Germline lookup yields CDR1 MNHEY and CDR2 SVGAGI. V dropped 4 bases and J dropped 3 bases, with 12 bases sitting between them. This CDR3 has 15 residues. The CDR3 DNA follows: TGTGCCAGCAGTTTTATCCCAGACTACACCGGGGAGCTGTTTTTT. Amino acid sequence: CASSFIPDYTGELFF.

Concerning this clone: A read error is likely, as this CDR3 ends without the conserved phenylalanine or tryptophan. Because the CDR3's place on the DNA is in doubt, the DNA is left out and the CDR3 is given as listed by TCRdb. This chain links TRBV7-2 with TRBJ1-1; the table's D call, TRBD1, was not checked against the DNA. Germline V lookup: CDR1 SGHTA, CDR2 FQGNSA. The CDR3 spans 17 amino acids, including both terminal residues. The chain's CDR3 is CASSFPGQGAWEGVRFI.

V gene TRBV6-5 combines with J gene TRBJ1-2; no clear D gene. The germline V and J ends were trimmed by 5 bases and 9 bases, with 22 bases remaining between them. The CDR3 is 15 residues long. The germline CDR1 and CDR2 sequences are MNHEY and SVGAGI. CDR3 loop: CASSTKSPTGGSYTF. The CDR3 bases are TGTGCCAGCAGTACTAAAAGCCCTACGGGCGGGAGCTACACCTTC.

The chain employs TRBV7-2 and TRBJ1-1; D remains ambiguous. V was clipped by 1 base and J by 2 bases, with 8 bases between them. The CDR3 is 14 amino acids. Germline V gives CDR1 SGHTA, CDR2 FQGNSA. The CDR3 spells CASSLVPANTEAFF. The CDR3 region has the DNA TGTGCCAGCAGCTTAGTACCAGCCAACACTGAAGCTTTCTTT.

V gene TRBV12-5 combines with J gene TRBJ1-5; D is undetermined. V was clipped by 3 bases and J by 4 bases, with 1 base between them. This CDR3 has 11 residues. The germline gives CDR1 LGHNT, CDR2 FRNRAP. The DNA of the CDR3 is TGTGCTAGTGGTTTTAATCAGCCCCAGCATTTT. Translation: CASGFNQPQHF.

This rearrangement joins TRBV6-5 to TRBJ2-1; 7 bases line up with TRBD2. This CDR3 has 15 amino acids. Trimming cost V 8 bases and J 0 bases; bases outside gene matches: 7. In germline, CDR1 is MNHEY, CDR2 SVGAGI. CDR3 nucleotides: TGTGCCAGCGAGGTGCGGGAGTTCTCCTACAATGAGCAGTTCTTC. The encoded protein is CASEVREFSYNEQFF.